These T cell receptor beta chains were read from a single sample in a study of identical twins. Via MiXCR, TCRdb re-called the 5' RACE reads, giving one row per CDR3 protein. The sample lists hundreds of thousands of distinct CDR3 sequences, around an eighth occurring once. The same specimen was also included in a second study, on yellow fever vaccine responses in identical twins.

What was sequenced was PBMCs. All receptors come from a woman aged 18-35 years in good health. CDR3s include the opening cysteine and the closing phenylalanine or tryptophan. The order of the fields is CDR3 DNA, CDR3 protein, J gene, D gene, V gene, clone size. D genes are given only for firm matches. Only some rows state a clone size, as once, few, many or a class for expanded clones.

cdr3_nt: TGCGCCAGCAGCTTGCTAGTCCGGAGCACAGATACGCAGTATTTT; cdr3_aa: CASSLLVRSTDTQYF; j_call: TRBJ2-3; d_call: -; v_call: TRBV5-1; clone_size: many
cdr3_nt: TGTGCCAGGAGCACGGGGCTAGCGGGAGTTTCATACGAGCAGTACTTC; cdr3_aa: CARSTGLAGVSYEQYF; j_call: TRBJ2-7; d_call: TRBD2; v_call: TRBV7-9; clone_size: -
cdr3_nt: TGTGCCAGCAGTGGCTCGACAGGGGATTGGGTTCACGAGCAGTACTTC; cdr3_aa: CASSGSTGDWVHEQYF; j_call: TRBJ2-7; d_call: TRBD1; v_call: TRBV25-1; clone_size: few
cdr3_nt: TGTGCCATCAGTGGGACAGTGGGGGAACGGCAGTTCTTC; cdr3_aa: CAISGTVGERQFF; j_call: TRBJ2-1; d_call: -; v_call: TRBV10-3; clone_size: few
cdr3_nt: TGTGCCAGCAGCTCATCAGGGTTAGGCGGCGAAAAACTGTTTTTT; cdr3_aa: CASSSSGLGGEKLFF; j_call: TRBJ1-4; d_call: -; v_call: TRBV13; clone_size: few
cdr3_nt: TGTGCCAGCAGCTTAGATTGGGGACTACAAGAGACCCAGTACTTC; cdr3_aa: CASSLDWGLQETQYF; j_call: TRBJ2-5; d_call: TRBD2; v_call: TRBV11-2; clone_size: few
cdr3_nt: TGTGCCATCAGTGAGACTGGTCAGTTGGATGAGCAGTTCTTC; cdr3_aa: CAISETGQLDEQFF; j_call: TRBJ2-1; d_call: -; v_call: TRBV10-3; clone_size: -
cdr3_nt: TGTGCCAGCAGTACCGGAGACAGGGTCGTAGAGACCCAGTACTTC; cdr3_aa: CASSTGDRVVETQYF; j_call: TRBJ2-5; d_call: TRBD1; v_call: TRBV6-1; clone_size: few
cdr3_nt: TGTGCCAGCAGGGGAAGGGGGGGGCCACTACCCCGGGAGCTGTTTTTT; cdr3_aa: CASRGRGGPLPRELFF; j_call: TRBJ2-2; d_call: -; v_call: TRBV28; clone_size: few
cdr3_nt: TGTGCCAGCGGCCTAGCGGGAGGGTTCGGTGAGCAGTTCTTC; cdr3_aa: CASGLAGGFGEQFF; j_call: TRBJ2-1; d_call: TRBD2; v_call: TRBV9; clone_size: -
cdr3_nt: TGTGCCACCAGTCTTAACCAAGAGACCCAGTACTTC; cdr3_aa: CATSLNQETQYF; j_call: TRBJ2-5; d_call: -; v_call: TRBV24-1; clone_size: few
cdr3_nt: TGTGCCAGCAGCCAAGTCACGACAGGCCCGTATGGCTACACCTTC; cdr3_aa: CASSQVTTGPYGYTF; j_call: TRBJ1-2; d_call: -; v_call: TRBV14; clone_size: few
cdr3_nt: TGCGCCAGCAGACAGACACAGAGCACAAACAATGAGCAGTTCTTC; cdr3_aa: CASRQTQSTNNEQFF; j_call: TRBJ2-1; d_call: -; v_call: TRBV5-1; clone_size: few
cdr3_nt: TGTGCCAGCAGAGGGGCGGCTAGCGGTACCTACGAGCAGTACTTC; cdr3_aa: CASRGAASGTYEQYF; j_call: TRBJ2-7; d_call: TRBD2; v_call: TRBV2; clone_size: few
cdr3_nt: TGTGCCAGCAGCTATAGCCCACCCCTAGACAATGAGCAGTTCTTC; cdr3_aa: CASSYSPPLDNEQFF; j_call: TRBJ2-1; d_call: -; v_call: TRBV7-9; clone_size: -
cdr3_nt: TGCGCCAGCAGCCAAGATTCCAGGGCGTCCACTGAAGCTTTCTTT; cdr3_aa: CASSQDSRASTEAFF; j_call: TRBJ1-1; d_call: -; v_call: TRBV4-1; clone_size: few
cdr3_nt: TGTGCCAGCACCCCCGGGACCTCCTACGAGCAGTACTTC; cdr3_aa: CASTPGTSYEQYF; j_call: TRBJ2-7; d_call: -; v_call: TRBV11-1; clone_size: -
cdr3_nt: TGTGCCAGCAGACCTGACAGGGGGGTTGTGTCTGGCTACACCTTC; cdr3_aa: CASRPDRGVVSGYTF; j_call: TRBJ1-2; d_call: TRBD1; v_call: TRBV12-3/TRBV12-4; clone_size: many
cdr3_nt: TGTGCCAGCAGCTTGTCTGATGGGTACGACGAGCAGTACTTC; cdr3_aa: CASSLSDGYDEQYF; j_call: TRBJ2-7; d_call: -; v_call: TRBV5-6; clone_size: -
cdr3_nt: TGTGCCTCCCCCTCTAGCGGGAGGGCGCATGAGCAGTTCTTC; cdr3_aa: CASPSSGRAHEQFF; j_call: TRBJ2-1; d_call: TRBD2; v_call: TRBV27; clone_size: few
cdr3_nt: TGTGCCAGCAGTTTACGAGGGGCGCACGATTCACCCCTCCACTTT; cdr3_aa: CASSLRGAHDSPLHF; j_call: TRBJ1-6; d_call: -; v_call: TRBV12-3/TRBV12-4; clone_size: many
cdr3_nt: TGTGCCAGCAGCGGGGGACAGGCCACTGACTCTGGGGCCAACGTCCTGACTTTC; cdr3_aa: CASSGGQATDSGANVLTF; j_call: TRBJ2-6; d_call: TRBD1; v_call: TRBV9; clone_size: -
cdr3_nt: TGTGCCAGCGGGTGGACGGGAGCAGTCTCCTACGAGCAGTACTTC; cdr3_aa: CASGWTGAVSYEQYF; j_call: TRBJ2-7; d_call: -; v_call: TRBV7-9; clone_size: few
cdr3_nt: TGTGCCATCACTGAACAGGAAAACACTGAAGCTTTCTTT; cdr3_aa: CAITEQENTEAFF; j_call: TRBJ1-1; d_call: -; v_call: TRBV10-3; clone_size: many
cdr3_nt: TGTGCCAGCAGTCCCTGGGGCGGGAGCTCCTACGAGCAGTACTTC; cdr3_aa: CASSPWGGSSYEQYF; j_call: TRBJ2-7; d_call: TRBD2; v_call: TRBV12-3/TRBV12-4; clone_size: many
cdr3_nt: TGTGCCAGCAGTCTACGGACTAGCGGCCTAAACATTCAGTACTTC; cdr3_aa: CASSLRTSGLNIQYF; j_call: TRBJ2-4; d_call: TRBD2; v_call: TRBV27; clone_size: few
cdr3_nt: TGCAGTACGTGGGAGCGGGAGAGAGGGGGCCCATTTAACAATGAGCAGTTCTTC; cdr3_aa: CSTWERERGGPFNNEQFF; j_call: TRBJ2-1; d_call: -; v_call: TRBV20-1; clone_size: few
cdr3_nt: TGTGCCAGCACCTGGGTAGGAGGGAACACTGAAGCTTTCTTT; cdr3_aa: CASTWVGGNTEAFF; j_call: TRBJ1-1; d_call: -; v_call: TRBV6-1; clone_size: -
cdr3_nt: TGTGCCAGCAGTGAATCCCAGGGGAGGGTACAGACCCAGTACTTC; cdr3_aa: CASSESQGRVQTQYF; j_call: TRBJ2-5; d_call: -; v_call: TRBV25-1; clone_size: -
cdr3_nt: TGTGCCAGCAGTTTAGGATGGGGACAGACTGAAAAACTGTTTTTT; cdr3_aa: CASSLGWGQTEKLFF; j_call: TRBJ1-4; d_call: TRBD1; v_call: TRBV27; clone_size: many
cdr3_nt: TGCGCCAGCAGCACGGGGGTGCTAGCGGGAGCGCAGTTCTTC; cdr3_aa: CASSTGVLAGAQFF; j_call: TRBJ2-1; d_call: TRBD2; v_call: TRBV5-1; clone_size: few
cdr3_nt: TGCAGCGTTGGGGGGGGTTCCTCATCGACTTACGAGCAGTACTTC; cdr3_aa: CSVGGGSSSTYEQYF; j_call: TRBJ2-7; d_call: TRBD2; v_call: TRBV29-1; clone_size: few
cdr3_nt: TGTGCCAGCAGCTTCGGGGTACAGGATGGCTACACCTTC; cdr3_aa: CASSFGVQDGYTF; j_call: TRBJ1-2; d_call: -; v_call: TRBV7-9; clone_size: few
cdr3_nt: TGTGCCAGCAGTTTAAGCGGTAGGCACAACGAGCAGTACTTC; cdr3_aa: CASSLSGRHNEQYF; j_call: TRBJ2-7; d_call: -; v_call: TRBV12-3/TRBV12-4; clone_size: -
cdr3_nt: TGCGCCAGCAGCCAAGCTGGTTCCCGGACTGGGGCAGATACGCAGTATTTT; cdr3_aa: CASSQAGSRTGADTQYF; j_call: TRBJ2-3; d_call: -; v_call: TRBV4-1; clone_size: -
cdr3_nt: TGCAGTGCTAGTCGGTCCGACGGCAGGGCCAGGCGCCCGGGAGCTTTCTTT; cdr3_aa: CSASRSDGRARRPGAFF; j_call: TRBJ1-1; d_call: -; v_call: TRBV20-1; clone_size: few
cdr3_nt: TGTGCCAGCAGTTTTGAAGCCGGGAGTTACGAGCAGTACTTC; cdr3_aa: CASSFEAGSYEQYF; j_call: TRBJ2-7; d_call: -; v_call: TRBV12-3/TRBV12-4; clone_size: few
cdr3_nt: TGCGCCAGCAGCTTGGCCACAGGCTACAATGAGCAGTTCTTC; cdr3_aa: CASSLATGYNEQFF; j_call: TRBJ2-1; d_call: -; v_call: TRBV5-1; clone_size: few
cdr3_nt: TGTGCCAGCAGTGGACAGGGACTCAATCAGCCCCAGCATTTT; cdr3_aa: CASSGQGLNQPQHF; j_call: TRBJ1-5; d_call: TRBD1; v_call: TRBV12-3/TRBV12-4; clone_size: many
cdr3_nt: TGTGCCAGCAGCTCAGGCCGGGACACCTTTACCCCCATTAACACCGGGGAGCTGTTTTTT; cdr3_aa: CASSSGRDTFTPINTGELFF; j_call: TRBJ2-2; d_call: -; v_call: TRBV11-1; clone_size: -
cdr3_nt: TGTGCCAGCAGCCCAACGGACAAGCGGGGGGAGGGGCAGTTCTTC; cdr3_aa: CASSPTDKRGEGQFF; j_call: TRBJ2-1; d_call: TRBD2; v_call: TRBV7-9; clone_size: -
cdr3_nt: TGCAGCTCCCGGGAGGGCCTTGGCAATGAGCAGTTCTTC; cdr3_aa: CSSREGLGNEQFF; j_call: TRBJ2-1; d_call: TRBD2; v_call: TRBV29-1; clone_size: -
cdr3_nt: TGTGCCAGCAGCCTGGGACAGGCAAGTCAGCCCCAGCATTTT; cdr3_aa: CASSLGQASQPQHF; j_call: TRBJ1-5; d_call: TRBD1; v_call: TRBV11-2; clone_size: -
cdr3_nt: TGTGCCAGCAGCCCCGACCAAAACTTCCCCACTGAAGCTTTCTTT; cdr3_aa: CASSPDQNFPTEAFF; j_call: TRBJ1-1; d_call: -; v_call: TRBV4-2; clone_size: many
cdr3_nt: TGCCCCAGGCTAAGATTGGAGGGAGAAACCTACAATGAGCAGTTCTTC; cdr3_aa: CPRLRLEGETYNEQFF; j_call: TRBJ2-1; d_call: -; v_call: TRBV4-1; clone_size: -
cdr3_nt: TGTGCCAGCAGCCCATTCAGGGCGAACACCGGGGAGCTGTTTTTT; cdr3_aa: CASSPFRANTGELFF; j_call: TRBJ2-2; d_call: -; v_call: TRBV6-1; clone_size: -
cdr3_nt: TGTGCCAGCAGTTACTACAGCGGGAGCTCCTACAATGAGCAGTTCTTC; cdr3_aa: CASSYYSGSSYNEQFF; j_call: TRBJ2-1; d_call: TRBD2; v_call: TRBV6-5; clone_size: -
cdr3_nt: TGTGCCAGCAGCCTCCGGACAGGGAGCTCCTACGAGCAGTACTTC; cdr3_aa: CASSLRTGSSYEQYF; j_call: TRBJ2-7; d_call: TRBD1; v_call: TRBV6-1; clone_size: -
cdr3_nt: TGTGCCAGCTCGCCTGTAAAGACCTACGAGCAGTACTTC; cdr3_aa: CASSPVKTYEQYF; j_call: TRBJ2-7; d_call: -; v_call: TRBV18; clone_size: few
cdr3_nt: TGTGCCAGCAAAACAGTCGATAGCAATCAGCCCCAGCATTTT; cdr3_aa: CASKTVDSNQPQHF; j_call: TRBJ1-5; d_call: -; v_call: TRBV6-2/TRBV6-3; clone_size: few
cdr3_nt: TGTGCCAGCAGGAGAGCCACGGATCAGCCCCAGCATTTT; cdr3_aa: CASRRATDQPQHF; j_call: TRBJ1-5; d_call: -; v_call: TRBV12-3/TRBV12-4; clone_size: -
cdr3_nt: TGTGCCAGCAGCCGCGTGGGGGACTTATCTACGAAGCAGTACTTC; cdr3_aa: CASSRVGDLSTKQYF; j_call: TRBJ2-7; d_call: -; v_call: TRBV5-4; clone_size: -